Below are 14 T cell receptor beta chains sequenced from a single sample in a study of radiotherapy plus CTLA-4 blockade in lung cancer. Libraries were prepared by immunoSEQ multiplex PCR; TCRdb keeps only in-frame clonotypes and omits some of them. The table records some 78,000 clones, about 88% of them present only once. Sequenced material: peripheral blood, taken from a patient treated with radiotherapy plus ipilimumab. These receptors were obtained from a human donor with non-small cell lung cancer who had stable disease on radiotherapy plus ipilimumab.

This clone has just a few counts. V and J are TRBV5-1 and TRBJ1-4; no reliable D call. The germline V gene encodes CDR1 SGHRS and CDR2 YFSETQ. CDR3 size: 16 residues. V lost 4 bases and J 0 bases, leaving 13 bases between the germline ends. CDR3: CASSPSSRTTNEKLFF. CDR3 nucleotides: TGCGCCAGCAGCCCCAGCAGCAGGACAACTAATGAAAAACTGTTTTTT.

As DNA, the CDR3 is TGTGCCATCAAACCCGTTCTTGAGTGGACTGAAGCTTTCTTT. Its protein product is CAIKPVLEWTEAFF. This rearrangement joins TRBV10-3 to TRBJ1-1, with D unclear. Germline V lookup: CDR1 ENHRY, CDR2 SYGVKD. The CDR3 has 14 amino acids. Trimming removed 7 bases at V and 5 bases at J, with 17 bases between.

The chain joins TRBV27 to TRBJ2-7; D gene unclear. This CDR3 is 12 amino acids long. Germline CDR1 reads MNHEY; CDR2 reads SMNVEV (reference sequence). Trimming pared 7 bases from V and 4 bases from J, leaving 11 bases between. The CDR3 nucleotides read TGTGCCAGCACCTCGAAAGGGTACGAGCAGTACTTC. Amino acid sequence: CASTSKGYEQYF.

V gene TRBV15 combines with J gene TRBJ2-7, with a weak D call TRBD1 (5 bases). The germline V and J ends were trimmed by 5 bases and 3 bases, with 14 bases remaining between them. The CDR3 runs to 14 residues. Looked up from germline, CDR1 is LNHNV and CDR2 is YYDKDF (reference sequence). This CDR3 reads CATSLPGRVYEQYF. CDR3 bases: TGTGCCACCAGCCTTCCCGGCAGGGTCTACGAGCAGTACTTC.

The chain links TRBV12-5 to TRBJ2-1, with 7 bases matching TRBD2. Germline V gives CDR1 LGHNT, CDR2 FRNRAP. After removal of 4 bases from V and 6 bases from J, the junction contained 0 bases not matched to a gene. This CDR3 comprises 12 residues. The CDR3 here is CASGWEGNEQFF. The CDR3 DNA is TGTGCTAGTGGTTGGGAGGGCAATGAGCAGTTCTTC.

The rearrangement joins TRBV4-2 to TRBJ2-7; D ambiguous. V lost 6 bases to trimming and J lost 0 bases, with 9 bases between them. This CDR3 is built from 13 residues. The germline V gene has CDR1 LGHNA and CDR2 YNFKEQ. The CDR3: CASRAASSYEQYF. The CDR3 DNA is TGTGCCAGCAGGGCAGCAAGCTCCTACGAGCAGTACTTC.

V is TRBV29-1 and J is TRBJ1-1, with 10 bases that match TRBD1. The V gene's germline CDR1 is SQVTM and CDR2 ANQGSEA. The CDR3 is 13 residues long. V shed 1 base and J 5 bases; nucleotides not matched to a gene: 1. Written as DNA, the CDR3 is TGCAGCGTTGAAGGACAGGGGGCGACTGAAGCTTTCTTT. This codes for CSVEGQGATEAFF.

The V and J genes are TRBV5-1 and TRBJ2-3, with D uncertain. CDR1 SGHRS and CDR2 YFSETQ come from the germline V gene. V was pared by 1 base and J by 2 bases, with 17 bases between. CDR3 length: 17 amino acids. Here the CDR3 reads CASSLKGPSPDTDTQYF. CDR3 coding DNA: TGCGCCAGCAGCTTGAAGGGCCCAAGTCCAGACACAGATACGCAGTATTTT.

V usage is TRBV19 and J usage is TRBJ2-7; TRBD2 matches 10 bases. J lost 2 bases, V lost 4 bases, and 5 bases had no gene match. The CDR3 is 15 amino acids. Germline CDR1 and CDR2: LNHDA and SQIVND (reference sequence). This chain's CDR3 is CASSTTSGATYEQYF. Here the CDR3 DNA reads TGTGCCAGTAGTACCACTAGCGGGGCGACCTACGAGCAGTACTTC.

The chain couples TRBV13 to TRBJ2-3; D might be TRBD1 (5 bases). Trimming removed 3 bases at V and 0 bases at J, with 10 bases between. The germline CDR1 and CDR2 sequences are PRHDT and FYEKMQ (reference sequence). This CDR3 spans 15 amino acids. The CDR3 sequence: CASSFQGHSTDTQYF. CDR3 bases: TGTGCCAGCAGCTTCCAGGGCCATAGCACAGATACGCAGTATTTT. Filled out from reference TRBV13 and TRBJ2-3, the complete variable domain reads AAGVIQSPRHLIKEKRETATLKCYPIPRHDTVYWYQQGPGQDPQFLISFYEKMQSDKGSIPDRFSAQQFSDYHSELNMSSLELGDSALYFCASSFQGHSTDTQYFGPGTRLTVL.

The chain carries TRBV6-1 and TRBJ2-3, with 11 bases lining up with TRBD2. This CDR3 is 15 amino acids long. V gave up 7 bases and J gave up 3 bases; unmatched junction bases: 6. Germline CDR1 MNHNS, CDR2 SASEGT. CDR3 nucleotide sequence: TGTGCCAGCAATATAGCGGGGGGGCTGACAGATACGCAGTATTTT. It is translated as CASNIAGGLTDTQYF.

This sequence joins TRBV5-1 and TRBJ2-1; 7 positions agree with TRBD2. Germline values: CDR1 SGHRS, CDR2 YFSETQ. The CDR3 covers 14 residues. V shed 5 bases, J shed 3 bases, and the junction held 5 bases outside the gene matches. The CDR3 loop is CASSVAGVYNEQFF. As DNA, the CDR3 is TGCGCCAGCAGTGTTGCGGGGGTCTACAATGAGCAGTTCTTC.

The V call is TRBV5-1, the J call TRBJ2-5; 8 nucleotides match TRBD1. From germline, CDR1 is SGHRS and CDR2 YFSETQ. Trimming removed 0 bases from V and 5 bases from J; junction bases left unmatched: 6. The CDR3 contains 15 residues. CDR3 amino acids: CASSLARGRGETQYF. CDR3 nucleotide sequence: TGCGCCAGCAGCTTGGCCAGGGGGCGCGGGGAGACCCAGTACTTC.

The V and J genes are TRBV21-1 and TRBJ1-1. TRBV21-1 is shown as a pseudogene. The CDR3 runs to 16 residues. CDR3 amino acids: CASSKVYRGYYTEAFF. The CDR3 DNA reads TGTGCCAGCAGCAAAGTTTACAGAGGATATTACACTGAAGCTTTCTTT.